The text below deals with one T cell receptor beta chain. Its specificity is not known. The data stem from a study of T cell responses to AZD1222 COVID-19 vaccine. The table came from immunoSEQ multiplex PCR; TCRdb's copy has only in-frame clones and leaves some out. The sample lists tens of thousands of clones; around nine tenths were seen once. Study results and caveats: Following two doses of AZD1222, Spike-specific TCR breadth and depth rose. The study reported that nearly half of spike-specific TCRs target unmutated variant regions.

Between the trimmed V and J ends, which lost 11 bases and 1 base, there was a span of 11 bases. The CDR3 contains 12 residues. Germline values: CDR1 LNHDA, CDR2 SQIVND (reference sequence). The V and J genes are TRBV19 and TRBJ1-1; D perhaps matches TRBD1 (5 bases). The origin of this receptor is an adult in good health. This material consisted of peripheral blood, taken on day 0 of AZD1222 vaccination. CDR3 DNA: TGTGCCGTCCGAGGGGAGAACACTGAAGCTTTCTTT. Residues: CAVRGENTEAFF.